This T cell receptor beta chain was sequenced for a study of long-term antiretroviral therapy in people with HIV. Study-level points and caveats: The study found that diversity rose after ART but stayed below transplant donor controls.

On this clone: What it binds is not known.

The V end lost 6 bases, the J end lost 3 bases, and 13 bases lay between the germline ends. The CDR3 extends over 13 amino acids. Germline-derived CDR1 and CDR2 are SQVTM and ANQGSEA. A v3.0 immunoSEQ assay was performed at survey level. Assay used: immunoSEQ multiplex PCR; TCRdb lists only in-frame clones, some missing. The sample contains more than 7,500 clones, roughly 80% of which appear only once. This receptor was taken from a man aged 30 to 45 with HIV. V gene TRBV29-1 combines with J gene TRBJ2-3, with D perhaps matching TRBD1 or TRBD2 (5 bases each). The specimen comprised unsorted PBMCs, sampled 0.4 years before starting antiretroviral therapy. CDR3 DNA sequence: TGCAGCGTCGCTAGGGACCCAACAGATACGCAGTATTTT. Protein sequence: CSVARDPTDTQYF.